Below, 14 T cell receptor beta chains from the same sample are listed, as sequenced in a study of blood T cell repertoires in COVID-19. Clones were sequenced by immunoSEQ multiplex PCR, and TCRdb holds only the in-frame ones, with some missing. The sample has 350,000 to 450,000 clones; approximately 86% are singletons. Sequenced: peripheral blood. These receptors all come from a woman aged 55-70 years with COVID-19, enrolled during active disease.

This clone was counted a few times. The chain links TRBV30 to TRBJ1-5; 9 bases agree with TRBD1. The CDR3 totals 14 residues. Trimming at V came to 2 bases and at J to 6 bases, leaving 5 bases not matched to a gene. CDR1 GTSNPN and CDR2 SVGIG come from the germline V gene (reference sequence). The CDR3, as DNA: TGTGCCTGGAGTTCGGGACAGGGAGGTCAGCCCCAGCATTTT. Its protein product is CAWSSGQGGQPQHF.

V gene TRBV6-2 or TRBV6-3 combines with J gene TRBJ1-1; the D gene is possibly TRBD1 (5 bases). Germline assignment: CDR1 MNHEY and CDR2 SVGEGT. V was shortened by 4 bases and J by 4 bases, with 22 bases between the two germline ends. CDR3 length equals 17 residues. CDR3 in amino acids: CASSFKGVAGASTEAFF. CDR3 bases: TGTGCCAGCAGTTTTAAAGGTGTGGCTGGGGCATCCACTGAAGCTTTCTTT.

This chain connects TRBV4-2 to TRBJ2-3; D uncertain. Germline values: CDR1 LGHNA, CDR2 YNFKEQ. Between the trimmed V and J ends, which lost 4 bases and 5 bases, there was a span of 7 bases. This CDR3 spans 12 amino acids. Here the CDR3 reads CASSLRGDTQYF. In DNA, the CDR3 is TGTGCCAGCAGCCTCCGCGGAGATACGCAGTATTTT.

The count of this clone is one. The chain carries TRBV7-3 and TRBJ2-7; 7 nucleotides agree with TRBD2. The CDR3 sequence is 14 residues long. Germline trimming cut 6 bases from V and 7 bases from J; bases unmatched to any gene: 12. The V gene's germline CDR1 is SGHTA and CDR2 FQGTGA. The CDR3 DNA reads as TGTGCCAGCAGGGTCGGGTCGGCAGCGGGGGAGCAGTACTTC. This translates into CASRVGSAAGEQYF.

The genes are TRBV18 and TRBJ1-2; the match to TRBD1 covers 8 bases. Per the germline V gene, CDR1 is KGHSH and CDR2 is LQKENI. This CDR3 comprises 15 residues. Trimming at V came to 2 bases and at J to 4 bases, leaving 6 bases not matched to a gene. The CDR3 nucleotides are TGTGCCAGCTCACCAGGGACAGGCCGACCCTATGGCTACACCTTC. Translated, it gives CASSPGTGRPYGYTF.

This clone was seen only once. The chain links TRBV18 to TRBJ2-7, with 10 bases that match TRBD1. The CDR3 totals 14 residues. Germline loops: CDR1 KGHSH, CDR2 LQKENI. V shed 1 base and J 7 bases; nucleotides not matched to a gene: 4. The CDR3 reads CASSPRDRGPEQYF. Written as DNA, the CDR3 is TGTGCCAGCTCACCACGGGACAGGGGACCGGAGCAGTACTTC.

The rearrangement joins TRBV6-5 to TRBJ1-5; 7 nucleotides line up with TRBD1. This CDR3 comprises 15 residues. V was pared by 6 bases and J by 6 bases, with 11 bases of the junction left unmatched. Per the germline V gene, CDR1 is MNHEY and CDR2 is SVGAGI. Here the CDR3 reads CASRHRQGMGQPQHF. The DNA of the CDR3 is TGTGCCAGCAGACACCGACAGGGTATGGGTCAGCCCCAGCATTTT.

The rearrangement uses TRBV19 and TRBJ1-1, with TRBD1 as a possible D gene (5 bases). CDR3 length equals 15 residues. V was shortened by 3 bases and J by 6 bases, with 17 bases between the two germline ends. Germline V lookup: CDR1 LNHDA, CDR2 SQIVND (reference sequence). The CDR3 spells CASSINLVGGSEAFF. The CDR3 nucleotides are TGTGCCAGTAGTATTAATCTTGTGGGGGGATCTGAAGCTTTCTTT.

A single count supports this clone. The chain is built from TRBV27 and TRBJ2-3; TRBD1 is a possible D gene (6 bases). V lost 5 bases to trimming and J lost 0 bases, with 12 bases between them. CDR1 is MNHEY, CDR2 SMNVEV, per germline (reference sequence). The CDR3 length is 15 residues. The CDR3 reads CASSKGTTSTDTQYF. The CDR3, as DNA: TGTGCCAGCAGTAAAGGGACAACTAGCACAGATACGCAGTATTTT.

V gene TRBV2 combines with J gene TRBJ1-2; TRBD1 might be the D (5 bases). The CDR3 covers 15 residues. Germline CDR1 SNHLY, CDR2 FYNNEI. Between the trimmed V and J ends, which lost 6 bases and 3 bases, there was a span of 17 bases. The CDR3 is CASRPRVDGYYGYTF. The CDR3, as DNA: TGTGCCAGCAGGCCCAGGGTGGACGGTTACTATGGCTACACCTTC.

This clone was picked up a small number of times. The chain carries TRBV5-8 and TRBJ2-7; TRBD2 aligns across 9 bases. The trim removed 3 bases at V and 2 bases at J, leaving 3 bases unmatched. The germline gives CDR1 SGHTS, CDR2 YDEGEE. This CDR3 region has 14 residues. Written as DNA, the CDR3 is TGTGCCAGCAGCTGGAGCGGGGGGACCTACGAGCAGTACTTC. This translates into CASSWSGGTYEQYF.

The V and J genes are TRBV6-5 and TRBJ1-5, with D possibly being TRBD1 (5 bases). CDR1 and CDR2 from the germline V gene are MNHEY and SVGAGI. Trimming removed 4 bases from V and 1 base from J, with 8 bases in between. The CDR3 covers 14 residues. This CDR3 reads CASSFDRSNQPQHF. The CDR3 DNA reads as TGTGCCAGCAGTTTTGACAGAAGCAATCAGCCCCAGCATTTT.

The J gene is TRBJ2-5, the V gene TRBV4-2; D is unclear. Trimming took 0 bases from V and 5 from J, leaving 13 bases between them. This CDR3 contains 15 residues. The V gene's germline CDR1 is LGHNA and CDR2 YNFKEQ. CDR3 bases: TGTGCCAGCAGCCAAGAATGGCTAGTAGGTGAGACCCAGTACTTC. It specifies CASSQEWLVGETQYF.

This clone has a handful of counts. V and J are TRBV4-2 and TRBJ1-5; 10 bases align to TRBD1. V lost 7 bases and J lost 1; bases outside the gene matches: 4. Germline V CDR1 and CDR2: LGHNA, YNFKEQ. This CDR3 is 15 amino acids long. DNA for the CDR3: TGTGCCAGCACCGTGGGACAGGGGAGCAATCAGCCCCAGCATTTT. Translating gives CASTVGQGSNQPQHF.